The T cell receptor beta chain described here comes from a study of T cell changes during pregnancy in multiple sclerosis. Libraries were prepared by immunoSEQ multiplex PCR; TCRdb keeps only in-frame clonotypes and omits some of them. The sample carries about 45,000 clones, roughly 95% recorded once. CDR3 length: 18 residues. V was cut by 4 bases and J by 4 bases, with 22 bases left in between. Germline CDR1 is MNHEY and CDR2 is SMNVEV (reference sequence). The receptor was derived from a female donor with multiple sclerosis, enrolled in a pregnancy study. The genes are TRBV27 and TRBJ1-4, with D maybe TRBD1 (6 bases). Material: peripheral blood, obtained in the second trimester of pregnancy. In DNA, the CDR3 is TGTGCCAGCAGTTGGGGGGGGGCTCGAGATGCCGTTAATGAAAAACTGTTTTTT. The encoded protein is CASSWGGARDAVNEKLFF.